Given below is one TCR beta chain in context. Its cognate antigen is unknown. The data were taken from a study of shared clonotypes between healthy human individuals. Regarding the study as a whole: Sampling used blood alone; tissue repertoires probably differ. For naive CD4 cells, around 5% of clonotypes were shared across a few donors.

The length of the CDR3 is 11 residues. V was trimmed by 4 bases and J by 6 bases, leaving 8 bases between them. CDR1 is SGHNT and CDR2 is YYREEE in the germline V gene (reference sequence). Method: immunoSEQ multiplex PCR; TCRdb's copy keeps in-frame clones and lacks some. Of roughly 1,500,000 clones detected, approximately 98% appear once; the ten largest clones hold roughly 0.45%. Donors were Caucasian adults residing in Nashville, Tennessee, USA. Naive CD4+ cells were CD45RA-selected; the remaining cells were memory. The chain carries TRBV5-4 and TRBJ2-7; no reliable D call. This TCR came from a man between 25 and 39 years old in good health. The sample taken for sequencing was naive CD4+ T cells sorted from blood. Subset reported: CD45RA+ positively selected. The CDR3 region is CASSPSGEQYF. CDR3 nucleotides: TGTGCCAGCAGCCCTTCAGGCGAGCAGTACTTC.